This T cell receptor beta chain was sequenced in a study of tumor and adjacent non-tumor tissue in lung cancer. Trimming shortened V by 1 base and J by 6 bases, and 6 bases separated the two germline ends. Germline lookup yields CDR1 SGHDN and CDR2 FVKESK. The CDR3 is made up of 12 amino acids. Three rounds of nested PCR, following a modified ARM-PCR protocol, produced the TCRbeta library. TCRdb fed the multiplex PCR reads into MiXCR, producing one record per CDR3 protein. The sample holds 90,000 to 110,000 distinct CDR3 sequences, about 61% seen once. The template was RNA from unsorted bulk tissue. Distant lung tissue was collected more than 3 cm away from the tumor edge. Between August and November 2014, newly diagnosed, chemotherapy-naive lung cancer patients underwent thoracic surgery in China. This clonotype was recorded many times.

The TCR originated in a man aged 55 to 70 with non-small cell lung cancer. J is TRBJ1-2 and V is TRBV14; D not resolved. Material for sequencing was distant non-tumor lung tissue. The CDR3 loop is CASSQVRDGYTF. The CDR3 coding sequence is TGTGCCAGCAGCCAAGTCCGGGATGGCTACACCTTC.